This TCR beta chain was sequenced for a study of blood T cell repertoires in COVID-19. Study as a whole: COVID-19 samples, acute and convalescent, were from the United States, Italy and Spain. PBMCs, B-cell-depleted T cells, or T cells were the source of the cDNA or gDNA that made up the material.

TCRdb's table, derived via immunoSEQ multiplex PCR, lists solely in-frame clones and lacks some. Here the sample spans 90,000 to 110,000 clones, over 75% being singletons. The TCR originated in a middle-aged man with acute or convalescent COVID-19. Sequenced material: peripheral blood.

CDR3 residues: CASTLAAGAQLATQYF. CDR3 nucleotides: TGTGCCAGCACGCTAGCGGCAGGGGCACAGTTAGCGACGCAGTATTTT. The genes are TRBV7-9 and TRBJ2-3; D possibly corresponds to TRBD2 (7 bases). The CDR3 length is 16 residues. V lost 7 bases and J 9 bases, leaving 26 bases between the germline ends. Germline V lookup: CDR1 SEHNR, CDR2 FQNEAQ (reference sequence).